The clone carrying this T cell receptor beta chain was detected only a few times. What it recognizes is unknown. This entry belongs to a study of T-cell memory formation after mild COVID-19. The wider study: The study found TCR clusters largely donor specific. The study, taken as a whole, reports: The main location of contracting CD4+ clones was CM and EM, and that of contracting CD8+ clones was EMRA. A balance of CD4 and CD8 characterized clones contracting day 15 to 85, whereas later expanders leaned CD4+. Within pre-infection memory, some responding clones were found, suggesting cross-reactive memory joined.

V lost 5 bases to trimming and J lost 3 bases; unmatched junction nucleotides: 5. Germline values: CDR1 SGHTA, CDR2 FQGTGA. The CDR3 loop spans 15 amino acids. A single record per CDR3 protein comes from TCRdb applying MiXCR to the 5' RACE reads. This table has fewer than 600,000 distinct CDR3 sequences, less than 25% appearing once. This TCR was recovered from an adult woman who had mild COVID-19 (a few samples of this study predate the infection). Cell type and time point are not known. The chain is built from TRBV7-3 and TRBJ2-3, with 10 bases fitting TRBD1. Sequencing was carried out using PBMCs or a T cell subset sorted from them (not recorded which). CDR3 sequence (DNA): TGTGCCAGCAGCCCTGGGACAGGGGTTACAGATACGCAGTATTTT. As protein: CASSPGTGVTDTQYF. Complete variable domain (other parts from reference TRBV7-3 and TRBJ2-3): GAGVSQTPSNKVTEKGKYVELRCDPISGHTALYWYRQSLGQGPEFLIYFQGTGAADDSGLPNDRFFAVRPEGSVSTLKIQRTERGDSAVYLCASSPGTGVTDTQYFGPGTRLTVL.